This T cell receptor beta chain came from a study of blood T cell repertoires in COVID-19. About the study: Nucleic acid was either cDNA or gDNA, and it came from T cells, B-cell-depleted T cells, or PBMCs.

The CDR3 contains 13 residues. Germline CDR1 and CDR2: MNHEY and SMNVEV (reference sequence). The V segment lost 3 bases and the J segment 3 bases; nucleotides outside the gene matches: 1. Everyone who took part was about 18 to 90 years old, and they came from about two dozen US areas. Clones were sequenced by immunoSEQ multiplex PCR, and TCRdb holds only the in-frame ones, with some missing. The data show roughly 330,000 clones, about 89% seen once. Sequenced input: PBMCs or T cells enriched from blood (not recorded which). V and J are TRBV27 and TRBJ2-7; 8 nucleotides match TRBD2. The sequence came from a woman between 25 and 40 years old who had recovered from COVID-19. The CDR3 DNA is TGTGCCAGCAGTTTTCGGGGGGGCTACGAGCAGTACTTC. This codes for CASSFRGGYEQYF.